What follows are 8 T cell receptor beta chains derived from one specimen sequenced in a study of shared clonotypes between healthy human individuals. Sequencing was performed with immunoSEQ multiplex PCR; in TCRdb, only in-frame clones are kept and a portion is missing. The table has approximately 97,000 clones, roughly two thirds seen once. Sequencing was carried out using memory CD8+ T cells sorted from blood. The subset here: CD45RO+ cells pooled with CCR7-negative TemRA cells. The receptors were gathered from a man under 40 in good health.

The chain has TRBV5-1 and TRBJ2-1; 8 bases are shared with TRBD2. The V segment lost 3 bases and the J segment 5 bases; nucleotides outside the gene matches: 1. This CDR3 region has 13 residues. The germline V gene encodes CDR1 SGHRS and CDR2 YFSETQ. CDR3 nucleotides: TGCGCCAGCAGCTCGGGAGGGGACAATGAGCAGTTCTTC. Its translation: CASSSGGDNEQFF.

The table lists this clone with a few counts. The sample has other DNA sequences that encode this CDR3 too. V usage is TRBV9 and J usage is TRBJ2-7; no firm D call. V shed 3 bases and J shed 1 base, with 8 bases lying between them. Germline CDR1 reads SGDLS; CDR2 reads YYNGEE. This CDR3 region has 13 residues. The CDR3 DNA reads as TGTGCCAGCAGCGGGCCCCTATCCTACGAGCAGTACTTC. As protein: CASSGPLSYEQYF.

This chain uses TRBV11-2 with TRBJ2-3; 10 bases map to TRBD2. With 5 bases clipped from V and 4 bases from J, the junction kept 12 bases outside the gene matches. Germline CDR1 is SGHAT and CDR2 is FQNNGV. This CDR3 spans 17 amino acids. CDR3 protein: CASSQTNLAGDADTQYF. The CDR3 bases are TGTGCCAGCAGCCAGACTAACCTAGCGGGAGATGCAGATACGCAGTATTTT.

The chain joins TRBV15 to TRBJ2-7; TRBD1 matches at 9 bases. Looked up from germline, CDR1 is LNHNV and CDR2 is YYDKDF (reference sequence). V was pared by 4 bases and J by 2 bases, with 9 bases of the junction left unmatched. The length of the CDR3 is 16 residues. CDR3 coding DNA: TGTGCCACCAGCACCCGGCGGACAGGGGATCCCTACGAGCAGTACTTC. Amino acids: CATSTRRTGDPYEQYF. The variable domain in full, completed from reference TRBV15 and TRBJ2-7, reads DAMVIQNPRYQVTQFGKPVTLSCSQTLNHNVMYWYQQKSSQAPKLLFHYYDKDFNNEADTPDNFQSRRPNTSFCFLDIRSPGLGDTAMYLCATSTRRTGDPYEQYFGPGTRLTVT.

This chain connects TRBV6-5 to TRBJ2-5; no firm D call. The germline V gene encodes CDR1 MNHEY and CDR2 SVGAGI. V shed 2 bases and J shed 5 bases, with 12 bases lying between them. The length of the CDR3 is 14 residues. The CDR3 protein is CASSYDQNRETQYF. DNA of the CDR3: TGTGCCAGCAGTTACGACCAGAATCGGGAGACCCAGTACTTC.

The V gene is TRBV28, the J gene TRBJ1-2; D uncertain. V shed 1 base and J shed 10 bases, with 13 bases lying between them. Per germline, CDR1 MDHEN and CDR2 SYDVKM. This CDR3 has 13 residues. The CDR3 here is CASSLLLGLSYTF. The CDR3 DNA is TGTGCCAGCAGTTTATTACTCGGTCTATCCTACACCTTC.

This clone was detected only a few times. The rearrangement links TRBV2 to TRBJ2-7, with D possibly TRBD2 on 6 matching bases. V dropped 4 bases and J dropped 1 base, with 23 bases sitting between them. The length of the CDR3 is 18 residues. Looked up from germline, CDR1 is SNHLY and CDR2 is FYNNEI. This CDR3 is CASSVPHSTGTLSYEQYF. CDR3 bases: TGTGCCAGCAGTGTACCACATAGCACCGGGACTTTATCCTACGAGCAGTACTTC.

As to this clone: Given a far larger clone just one base away, this is likely a sequencing read error. This chain joins TRBV29-1 and TRBJ2-7; 10 positions agree with TRBD1. J gave up 6 bases and V 8 bases, and 16 bases lay outside the gene matches. CDR1 is SQVTM, CDR2 ANQGSEA, per germline. The CDR3 is 15 residues long. CDR3: CSIATRTGGKGEQYF. The CDR3 DNA sequence: TGCAGCATAGCAACCAGGACAGGGGGAAAAGGCGAGCAGTACTTC.